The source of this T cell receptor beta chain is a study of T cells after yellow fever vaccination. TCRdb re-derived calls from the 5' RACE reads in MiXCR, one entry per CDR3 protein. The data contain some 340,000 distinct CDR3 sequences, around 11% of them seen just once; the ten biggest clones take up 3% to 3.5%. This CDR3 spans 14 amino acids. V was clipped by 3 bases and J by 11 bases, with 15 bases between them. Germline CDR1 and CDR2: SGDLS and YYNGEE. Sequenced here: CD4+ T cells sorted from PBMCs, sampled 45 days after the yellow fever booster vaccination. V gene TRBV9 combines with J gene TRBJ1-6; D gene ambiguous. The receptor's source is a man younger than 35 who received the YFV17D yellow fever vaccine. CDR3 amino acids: CASSGGSTGTPLHF. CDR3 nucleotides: TGTGCCAGCAGCGGCGGTTCAACCGGCACACCCCTCCACTTT.